The 18 T cell receptor beta chains in this list originate from one sample, sequenced in a study of early T cells in non-severe SARS-CoV-2 infection. MiXCR was run by TCRdb on the 5' RACE reads, yielding one entry per CDR3 protein. The table lists around 60,000 distinct CDR3 sequences, 10% to 15% of them singletons. The specimen sequenced was whole blood. The origin of the receptors is an adult who was a healthcare worker with PCR-confirmed SARS-CoV-2 infection or an uninfected control (not recorded which).

This clonotype has more than one count but fewer than ten. The CDR3 coding sequence is TGTGCCAGCAGCTTGAACAGGGGAGAGACCCAGTACTTC. It yields the protein CASSLNRGETQYF. The J gene is TRBJ2-5, the V gene TRBV5-4, with 7 bases identical to TRBD1. Germline trimming cut 1 base from V and 4 bases from J; bases unmatched to any gene: 1. The germline V gene encodes CDR1 SGHNT and CDR2 YYREEE (reference sequence). The CDR3 extends over 13 amino acids.

This clonotype was detected many times. The chain employs TRBV7-2 and TRBJ2-7; D is perhaps TRBD2 (6 bases). Germline loops: CDR1 SGHTA, CDR2 FQGNSA. The CDR3 covers 16 residues. Trimming left V 2 bases short and J 1 base short, with 15 bases between. CDR3 coding DNA: TGTGCCAGCAGCTTAAGTCCGGGGGTGTCTTCCTACGAGCAGTACTTC. This translates into CASSLSPGVSSYEQYF.

This chain links TRBV3-1 with TRBJ1-5; tentative D call: TRBD1 (6 bases). This CDR3 spans 13 amino acids. V was cut by 3 bases and J by 7 bases, with 10 bases left in between. Germline V gives CDR1 LGHDT, CDR2 YNNKEL (reference sequence). CDR3 coding DNA: TGTGCCAGCAGCCAGGAGGACAGCCAGCCCCAGCATTTT. Translation: CASSQEDSQPQHF.

V and J are TRBV20-1 and TRBJ1-1, with D perhaps matching TRBD1 (5 bases). V was clipped by 3 bases and J by 4 bases, with 12 bases between them. CDR3 length equals 13 residues. The germline V gene has CDR1 DFQATT and CDR2 SNEGSKA (reference sequence). DNA of the CDR3: TGCAGTGCTAGCCCACAGGTCGGCACTGAAGCTTTCTTT. Protein product: CSASPQVGTEAFF.

The V and J genes are TRBV29-1 and TRBJ2-1; the D gene is possibly TRBD1 (6 bases). Trimming cost V 0 bases and J 1 base, with 13 bases left between them. The CDR3 is 16 residues long. Germline CDR1 SQVTM, CDR2 ANQGSEA. The CDR3 here is CSVEDQGRSSYNEQFF. As DNA, the CDR3 is TGCAGCGTTGAAGACCAGGGGAGATCATCCTACAATGAGCAGTTCTTC.

Written as DNA, the CDR3 is TGTGCCAGCTCCCCCGACAGGGGTTCGTACAATGAGCAGTTCTTC. As protein: CASSPDRGSYNEQFF. This chain uses TRBV18 with TRBJ2-1; TRBD1 agrees at 8 bases. This CDR3 region has 15 residues. In germline, CDR1 is KGHSH, CDR2 LQKENI. After removal of 6 bases from V and 4 bases from J, the junction contained 8 bases not matched to a gene.

The gene calls are TRBV18 and TRBJ1-6, with D unclear. Trimming removed 1 base from V and 9 bases from J, with 13 bases in between. Per the germline V gene, CDR1 is KGHSH and CDR2 is LQKENI. The CDR3 runs to 15 residues. As DNA, the CDR3 is TGTGCCAGCTCACCACAGAAGGAAAACGGTTCACCCCTCCACTTT. It is translated as CASSPQKENGSPLHF.

Many counts were recorded for this clonotype. The genes are TRBV29-1 and TRBJ2-3; D possibly matches TRBD1 or TRBD2 (5 bases each). Germline loops: CDR1 SQVTM, CDR2 ANQGSEA. V was trimmed by 2 bases and J by 10 bases, leaving 16 bases between them. This CDR3 is built from 13 residues. This CDR3 is CSVEPGRASAQYF. Here the CDR3 DNA reads TGCAGCGTTGAACCGGGACGGGCCAGTGCGCAGTATTTT.

In regard to this clonotype: With a much larger clone just one base away, this may be a read error. The CDR3 DNA follows: TGTGCCAGCAGTTCTATCAGCGCGAGGCTATACAATGAGCAGTTCTTC. Its protein is CASSSISARLYNEQFF. This chain uses TRBV27 with TRBJ2-1; D ambiguous. Trimming removed 4 bases from V and 4 bases from J, with 17 bases in between. The CDR3 is made up of 16 amino acids. The germline V gene has CDR1 MNHEY and CDR2 SMNVEV (reference sequence).

This clonotype was observed a few times. The gene calls are TRBV4-2 and TRBJ2-3; D perhaps matches TRBD2 (6 bases). Germline CDR1 LGHNA, CDR2 YNFKEQ. The CDR3 is made up of 11 amino acids. Between the trimmed V and J ends, which lost 11 bases and 4 bases, there was a span of 10 bases. CDR3 in DNA: TGTGCCGGCGGGACCGCAGATACGCAGTATTTT. Amino acids: CAGGTADTQYF.

This clonotype was recorded many times. V usage is TRBV3-1 and J usage is TRBJ1-1; D unresolved. The CDR3 totals 15 residues. Trimming stripped 6 bases from V and 5 bases from J, with 19 bases between. The V gene's germline CDR1 is LGHDT and CDR2 YNNKEL (reference sequence). The chain's CDR3 is CASRGSLRVGTEAFF. The CDR3 DNA reads TGTGCCAGCAGAGGTTCGTTAAGGGTAGGGACTGAAGCTTTCTTT.

A word on this clonotype: This sequence may be a read error, since a much larger clone differs from it by one base. The V gene is TRBV12-3 or TRBV12-4, the J gene TRBJ1-6, with TRBD1 as a possible D gene (6 bases). This CDR3 contains 13 residues. Trimming took 6 bases from V and 6 from J, leaving 9 bases between them. CDR3 bases: TGTGCCAGCAGCTGGGACACTAATTCACCCCTCCACTTT. Encoded protein: CASSWDTNSPLHF.

This clonotype was counted at least ten times. This sequence joins TRBV7-6 and TRBJ1-2; a weak D match, TRBD1 (5 bases). This CDR3 has 15 amino acids. V lost 1 base and J 5 bases, leaving 14 bases between the germline ends. Germline V gene lookup returns CDR1 SGHVS and CDR2 FNYEAQ. CDR3 in amino acids: CASSLELTGVYGYTF. The CDR3 DNA reads as TGTGCCAGCAGCTTAGAATTAACGGGGGTATATGGCTACACCTTC.

There are many counts of this clonotype. The V gene is TRBV20-1, the J gene TRBJ1-1; the D is unclear. Germline V CDR1 and CDR2: DFQATT, SNEGSKA (reference sequence). V was pared by 3 bases and J by 0 bases, with 8 bases between. This CDR3 has 13 amino acids. The CDR3 protein is CSASTVMNTEAFF. As DNA, the CDR3 is TGCAGTGCTAGTACCGTGATGAACACTGAAGCTTTCTTT.

The V and J genes are TRBV29-1 and TRBJ1-5; TRBD1 matches 8 bases. After removal of 4 bases from V and 3 bases from J, the junction contained 2 bases not matched to a gene. Germline assignment: CDR1 SQVTM and CDR2 ANQGSEA. This CDR3 is 13 amino acids long. In DNA, the CDR3 is TGCAGCGTTGCGCAGGGGGCCAATCAGCCCCAGCATTTT. It yields the protein CSVAQGANQPQHF.

In this sample, this clonotype turned up many times. The chain has TRBV5-4 and TRBJ1-2, with 8 bases fitting TRBD1. Per germline, CDR1 SGHNT and CDR2 YYREEE (reference sequence). The trim removed 4 bases at V and 4 bases at J, leaving 12 bases unmatched. The CDR3 extends over 16 amino acids. The CDR3 reads CASSLPGGASIYGYTF. The DNA for the CDR3 is TGTGCCAGCAGCCTACCAGGGGGCGCATCGATCTATGGCTACACCTTC.

A few counts support this clonotype. CDR3 region: CASSRTTTNNEQFF. CDR3 sequence (DNA): TGCGCCAGCAGCCGGACTACCACTAACAATGAGCAGTTCTTC. The chain links TRBV5-1 to TRBJ2-1; D might be TRBD2 (6 bases). The CDR3 is 14 residues long. The ends were cut back, 4 bases at V and 5 bases at J, with 13 bases in the middle. Germline CDR1 and CDR2: SGHRS and YFSETQ. Together with reference TRBV5-1 and TRBJ2-1, the CDR3 gives the full variable domain: KAGVTQTPRYLIKTRGQQVTLSCSPISGHRSVSWYQQTPGQGLQFLFEYFSETQRNKGNFPGRFSGRQFSNSRSEMNVSTLELGDSALYLCASSRTTTNNEQFFGPGTRLTVL.

To note about this clonotype: Just one base apart from a much larger clone, this may be a read error. This chain connects TRBV25-1 to TRBJ2-7; D is possibly TRBD2 (5 bases). There are 15 residues in the CDR3. CDR1 and CDR2 from the germline V gene are MGHDK and SYGVNS. The CDR3 nucleotides are TGTGCCAGCAGAGAATACGGGAACCCCCGGGACGAGCAGTACTTC. Translated, it gives CASREYGNPRDEQYF.